This TCR beta chain was recorded in a study of cytomegalovirus exposure and HLA in healthy donors. Germline lookup yields CDR1 MDHEN and CDR2 SYDVKM. Unmatched junction bases numbered 8, after V lost 7 bases and J lost 4 bases. This CDR3 contains 15 residues. Study results and caveats: Presence/absence analyses took donor sequencing depth as roughly uniform.

When sampled, the donors appeared nominally healthy, though they likely had unrecorded immune exposures. Researchers ran the PCR with 60 Vbeta and 13 Jbeta primers. The assay was immunoSEQ multiplex PCR, and TCRdb's table has in-frame clones only and misses some. The sample carries more than 70,000 clones, 76% recorded once. Remarks on this clone: Its matching antigen is unknown.

The chain recombines TRBV28 with TRBJ2-1, with TRBD1 matching 9 bases. The sample taken for sequencing was PBMCs. The TCR was taken from a man between 25 and 39 years old in good health and CMV-seropositive. The DNA of the CDR3 is TGTGCCAGCAAGTACCCGGGACAGGGTTACAATGAGCAGTTCTTC. Protein: CASKYPGQGYNEQFF.